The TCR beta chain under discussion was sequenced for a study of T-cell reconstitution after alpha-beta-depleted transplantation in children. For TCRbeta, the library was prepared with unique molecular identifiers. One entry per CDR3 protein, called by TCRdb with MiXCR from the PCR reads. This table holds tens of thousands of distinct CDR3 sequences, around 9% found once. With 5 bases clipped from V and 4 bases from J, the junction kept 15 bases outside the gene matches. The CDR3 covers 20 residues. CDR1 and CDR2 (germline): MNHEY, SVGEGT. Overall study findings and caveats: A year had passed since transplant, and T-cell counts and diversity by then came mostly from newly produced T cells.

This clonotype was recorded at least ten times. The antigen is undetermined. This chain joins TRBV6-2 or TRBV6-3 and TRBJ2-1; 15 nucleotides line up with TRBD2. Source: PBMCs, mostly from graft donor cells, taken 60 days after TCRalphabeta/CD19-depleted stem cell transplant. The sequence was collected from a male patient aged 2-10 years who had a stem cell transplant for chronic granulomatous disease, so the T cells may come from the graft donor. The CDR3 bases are TGTGCCAGCAGTCGTATCGGGGGACTAGCGGGAGGCAACCCATACAATGAGCAGTTCTTC. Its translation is CASSRIGGLAGGNPYNEQFF.